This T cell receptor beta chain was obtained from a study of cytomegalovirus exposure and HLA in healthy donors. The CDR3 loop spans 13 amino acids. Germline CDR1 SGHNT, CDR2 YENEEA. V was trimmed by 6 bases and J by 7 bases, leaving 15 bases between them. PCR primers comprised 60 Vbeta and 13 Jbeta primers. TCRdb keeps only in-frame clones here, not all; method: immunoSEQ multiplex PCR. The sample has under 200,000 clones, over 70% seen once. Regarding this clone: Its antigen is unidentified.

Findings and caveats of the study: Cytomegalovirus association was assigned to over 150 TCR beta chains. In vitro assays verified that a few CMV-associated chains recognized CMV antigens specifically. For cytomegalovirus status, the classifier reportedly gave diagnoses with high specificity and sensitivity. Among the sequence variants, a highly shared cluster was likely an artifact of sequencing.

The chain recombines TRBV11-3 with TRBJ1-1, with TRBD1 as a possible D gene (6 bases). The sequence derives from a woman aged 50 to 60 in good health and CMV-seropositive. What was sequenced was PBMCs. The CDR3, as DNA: TGTGCCAGCAGACGCCCTTCAGGGGATGAAGCTTTCTTT. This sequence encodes CASRRPSGDEAFF. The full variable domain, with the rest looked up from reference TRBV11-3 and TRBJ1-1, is EAGVVQSPRYKIIEKKQPVAFWCNPISGHNTLYWYLQNLGQGPELLIRYENEEAVDDSQLPKDRFSAERLKGVDSTLKIQPAELGDSAVYLCASRRPSGDEAFFGQGTRLTVV.